Below are 29 T cell receptor beta chains sequenced from a single sample in a study of cytomegalovirus exposure and HLA in healthy donors (dated by TCRdb to 2016 to 2017). Library creation used the immunoSEQ multiplex PCR assay. A mixture of 60 forward primers for TCR Vbeta segments and 13 reverse primers for TCR Jbeta segments was used in the multiplex PCR. What TCRdb holds here is the immuneACCESS table cut down to in-frame rearrangements. Part of the clones is not present; checked against another copy, under half of the missing clones reflect an unresolved V gene, and the others are unexplained. This sample comprises about 200,000 clones, approximately 80% of them detected only once. The top ten clones comprise 1.5% to 2% of the sample. The sample comprised PBMCs. Receptor source: a man aged 45-60 years in good health and CMV-seronegative.

The chain links TRBV27 to TRBJ2-5; 8 bases are a match to TRBD2. Per germline, CDR1 MNHEY and CDR2 SMNVEV (reference sequence). With V trimmed by 7 bases and J by 5 bases, 12 bases remained unmatched. This CDR3 is built from 15 residues. The CDR3 DNA reads TGTGCCAGCACTCACGGGAGGGGGGCGCGGGAGACCCAGTACTTC. This codes for CASTHGRGARETQYF.

In this sample, this clone turned up once. The chain combines TRBV4-1 with TRBJ2-2; 7 nucleotides align to TRBD2. Germline V CDR1 and CDR2: MGHRA, YSYEKL. CDR3 size: 17 residues. With 0 bases clipped from V and 6 bases from J, the junction kept 10 bases outside the gene matches. CDR3: CASSQDSAGEGAGELFF. CDR3 in DNA: TGCGCCAGCAGCCAAGATTCCGCGGGAGAAGGCGCCGGGGAGCTGTTTTTT.

This clone occurred a few times. The chain joins TRBV10-3 to TRBJ1-1; the D is unclear. From germline, CDR1 is ENHRY and CDR2 SYGVKD. V gave up 5 bases and J gave up 0 bases, with 13 bases separating them. This CDR3 is built from 15 residues. The CDR3, as DNA: TGTGCCATCAGTCGAGGAGGTTTCCTGAACACTGAAGCTTTCTTT. This encodes CAISRGGFLNTEAFF.

The table lists this clone with a count of one. The V and J genes are TRBV6-5 and TRBJ2-1; TRBD1 matches 7 bases. Per the germline V gene, CDR1 is MNHEY and CDR2 is SVGAGI. The CDR3 spans 14 residues. The trim removed 5 bases at V and 7 bases at J, leaving 8 bases unmatched. The CDR3 region is CASSGGFRGNEQFF. The CDR3 bases are TGTGCCAGCAGTGGTGGCTTCAGGGGGAATGAGCAGTTCTTC.

V usage is TRBV29-1 and J usage is TRBJ1-1; the D gene is possibly TRBD1 (5 bases). Between the trimmed V and J ends, which lost 7 bases and 4 bases, there was a span of 13 bases. Germline CDR1 is SQVTM and CDR2 is ANQGSEA. There are 12 residues in the CDR3. The CDR3 nucleotides read TGCAGCGCCCTTTCGGGGGTCACTGAAGCTTTCTTT. The encoded protein is CSALSGVTEAFF. Full variable domain (remainder filled in from reference TRBV29-1 and TRBJ1-1): SAVISQKPSRDICQRGTSLTIQCQVDSQVTMMFWYRQQPGQSLTLIATANQGSEATYESGFVIDKFPISRPNLTFSTLTVSNMSPEDSSIYLCSALSGVTEAFFGQGTRLTVV.

The gene calls are TRBV29-1 and TRBJ2-3; 9 bases are shared with TRBD1. The CDR3 has 15 amino acids. Germline assignment: CDR1 SQVTM and CDR2 ANQGSEA. V shed 8 bases, J shed 6 bases, and the junction held 15 bases outside the gene matches. Written as DNA, the CDR3 is TGCAGCCTCACACCAGGGACAGGGAAGTCGGATACGCAGTATTTT. This gives the protein CSLTPGTGKSDTQYF.

The chain joins TRBV4-1 to TRBJ1-3; D not certain. There are 15 residues in the CDR3. Germline V gene sequence: CDR1 MGHRA, CDR2 YSYEKL. The V and J ends lost 1 base and 0 bases respectively, with 7 bases between them. The CDR3 protein is CASSQGISSGNTIYF. The CDR3 nucleotides read TGCGCCAGCAGCCAAGGAATTAGCTCTGGAAACACCATATATTTT.

V is TRBV28 and J is TRBJ2-1; 8 bases map to TRBD1. CDR1 and CDR2 (germline): MDHEN, SYDVKM. The CDR3 runs 14 residues. After removal of 7 bases from V and 8 bases from J, the junction contained 10 bases not matched to a gene. The CDR3 coding sequence is TGTGCCAGCACCCTGGACAGGGCCACCGATGAGCAGTTCTTC. It yields the protein CASTLDRATDEQFF.

The rearrangement uses TRBV10-2 and TRBJ1-2, with a weak D call TRBD1 (6 bases). This CDR3 has 12 residues. The V gene's germline CDR1 is WSHSY and CDR2 SAAADI. V was trimmed by 7 bases and J by 4 bases, leaving 10 bases between them. The DNA of the CDR3 is TGCGCCAGCACCCCAGGGGTCTATGGCTACACCTTC. Its translation is CASTPGVYGYTF.

The chain employs TRBV4-2 and TRBJ2-5; 8 nucleotides match TRBD2. The CDR3 extends over 16 amino acids. V shed 2 bases and J 2 bases; nucleotides not matched to a gene: 7. Germline V gene lookup returns CDR1 LGHNA and CDR2 YNFKEQ. The CDR3 loop reads CASSQTGGPIQETQYF. Written as DNA, the CDR3 is TGTGCCAGCAGCCAAACGGGAGGGCCTATACAAGAGACCCAGTACTTC.

The rearrangement joins TRBV30 to TRBJ2-7; 8 bases map to TRBD2. CDR3 size: 14 residues. CDR1 is GTSNPN and CDR2 is SVGIG in the germline V gene (reference sequence). Germline trimming cut 4 bases from V and 3 bases from J; bases unmatched to any gene: 8. This chain's CDR3 is CAWTKGLGLYEQYF. DNA for the CDR3: TGTGCCTGGACTAAGGGACTAGGGCTCTACGAGCAGTACTTC.

The chain uses TRBV28 and TRBJ1-1; 7 nucleotides agree with TRBD1. The germline V gene encodes CDR1 MDHEN and CDR2 SYDVKM. V was clipped by 4 bases and J by 0 bases; unmatched bases: 2. The CDR3 consists of 14 residues. CDR3 DNA sequence: TGTGCCAGCAGTTCGGGACAGATGAACACTGAAGCTTTCTTT. Amino acid sequence: CASSSGQMNTEAFF.

This clone was counted between two and nine times. The V gene is TRBV7-9, the J gene TRBJ1-4; no definite D call. V shed 7 bases and J shed 7 bases, with 19 bases lying between them. This CDR3 is 15 amino acids long. Germline V gene data show CDR1 as SEHNR and CDR2 as FQNEAQ (reference sequence). CDR3 loop: CASTTYGEQGEKLFF. Written as DNA, the CDR3 is TGTGCCAGCACCACATACGGAGAGCAAGGTGAAAAACTGTTTTTT. Full variable domain (outside the CDR3, taken from reference TRBV7-9 and TRBJ1-4): DTGVSQNPRHKITKRGQNVTFRCDPISEHNRLYWYRQTLGQGPEFLTYFQNEAQLEKSRLLSDRFSAERPKGSFSTLEIQRTEQGDSAMYLCASTTYGEQGEKLFFGSGTQLSVL.

The chain is built from TRBV5-1 and TRBJ2-5, with D possibly being TRBD2 (7 bases). CDR3 length: 15 amino acids. Germline V gene data show CDR1 as SGHRS and CDR2 as YFSETQ. The V end was cut by 2 bases, the J end by 5 bases, with 16 bases between. The CDR3 is CASSFLRGRLETQYF. The CDR3, as DNA: TGCGCCAGCAGCTTTTTGCGGGGGCGGTTGGAGACCCAGTACTTC.

The chain employs TRBV6-5 and TRBJ2-2; D remains unclear. The CDR3 runs to 13 residues. Between the trimmed V and J ends, which lost 5 bases and 6 bases, there was a span of 10 bases. Germline CDR1 and CDR2: MNHEY and SVGAGI. CDR3 region: CASSPWLPGELFF. The CDR3, as DNA: TGTGCCAGCAGTCCCTGGCTCCCCGGGGAGCTGTTTTTT.

The chain uses TRBV5-1 and TRBJ1-5; TRBD1 might be the D (6 bases). The V gene lost 2 bases and the J gene lost 3 bases, with 24 bases spanning the gap. Per germline, CDR1 SGHRS and CDR2 YFSETQ. This CDR3 region has 19 residues. CDR3: CASSLPGTRNRPANQPQHF. DNA for the CDR3: TGCGCCAGCAGCTTACCTGGGACACGGAATAGGCCAGCCAATCAGCCCCAGCATTTT.

The chain employs TRBV19 and TRBJ1-5, with a tentative D call TRBD1 (6 bases). The CDR3 extends over 15 amino acids. CDR1 and CDR2 (germline): LNHDA, SQIVND (reference sequence). The V end lost 3 bases, the J end lost 4 bases, and 13 bases lay between the germline ends. CDR3 amino acids: CASSMVAGANQPQHF. In nucleotides, the CDR3 is TGTGCCAGTAGTATGGTGGCAGGGGCTAATCAGCCCCAGCATTTT.

The genes are TRBV6-5 and TRBJ1-4, with 8 bases matching TRBD1. The germline V gene encodes CDR1 MNHEY and CDR2 SVGAGI. The CDR3 loop spans 15 amino acids. V was pared by 5 bases and J by 8 bases, with 10 bases of the junction left unmatched. Here the CDR3 DNA reads TGTGCCAGCAGTCCCGGACAGGGCAAACGGGAAAAACTGTTTTTT. Translation gives CASSPGQGKREKLFF.

This clone occurred once. The V gene is TRBV28, the J gene TRBJ1-2; tentative D call: TRBD1 (6 bases). V lost 3 bases to trimming and J lost 5 bases, with 13 bases between them. Germline V gene data show CDR1 as MDHEN and CDR2 as SYDVKM. The length of the CDR3 is 14 residues. CDR3 protein: CASSFPGDTYGYTF. The CDR3 coding sequence is TGTGCCAGCAGTTTTCCAGGGGACACGTATGGCTACACCTTC.

The V and J genes are TRBV18 and TRBJ2-6, with D possibly matching TRBD2 (5 bases). CDR1 is KGHSH, CDR2 LQKENI, per germline. The CDR3 is made up of 14 amino acids. Trimming left V 3 bases short and J 2 bases short, with 5 bases between. The DNA for the CDR3 is TGTGCCAGCTCACCCGGGACTGGGGCCAACGTCCTGACTTTC. It codes for CASSPGTGANVLTF.

The gene calls are TRBV27 and TRBJ2-7, with unresolved D. The CDR3 is made up of 14 amino acids. The germline V gene encodes CDR1 MNHEY and CDR2 SMNVEV (reference sequence). The V end was cut by 4 bases, the J end by 7 bases, with 17 bases between. The CDR3 region is CASSSAGFYGEQYF. The CDR3 nucleotides read TGTGCCAGCAGTTCGGCAGGATTCTATGGAGAGCAGTACTTC.

The chain recombines TRBV6-1 with TRBJ2-1; 10 positions match TRBD1. Germline V gene sequence: CDR1 MNHNS, CDR2 SASEGT. Trimming took 11 bases from V and 2 from J; bases not matched to a gene: 9. This CDR3 has 15 amino acids. The CDR3 protein is CAGTPGQGTYNEQFF. For the CDR3, the DNA is TGTGCCGGCACTCCGGGACAGGGGACCTACAATGAGCAGTTCTTC.

The J gene is TRBJ1-5, the V gene TRBV28, with D hard to call. The CDR3 is made up of 11 amino acids. Germline V gene data show CDR1 as MDHEN and CDR2 as SYDVKM. Trimming removed 4 bases at V and 13 bases at J, with 11 bases between. CDR3: CASSSNPGQHF. The CDR3 nucleotides read TGTGCCAGCAGTTCAAACCCGGGACAGCATTTT.

The rearrangement joins TRBV7-9 to TRBJ2-7; 10 nucleotides align to TRBD2. CDR1 is SEHNR and CDR2 is FQNEAQ in the germline V gene (reference sequence). The CDR3 has 14 residues. Trimming took 5 bases from V and 3 from J; bases not matched to a gene: 4. CDR3 in DNA: TGTGCCAGCAGCCGCGGACTAGCGGTCTACGAGCAGTACTTC. Protein product: CASSRGLAVYEQYF.

The chain links TRBV29-1 to TRBJ2-2; possibly TRBD2 for D (8 bases). CDR1 is SQVTM, CDR2 ANQGSEA, per germline. Trimming removed 6 bases from V and 5 bases from J, with 19 bases in between. The CDR3 has 15 amino acids. DNA of the CDR3: TGCAGCGTCGATTACAGGGGCGGGGGGACCGGGGAGCTGTTTTTT. This translates into CSVDYRGGGTGELFF.

The chain combines TRBV15 with TRBJ2-6; D is uncertain. Trimming took off 2 bases at V and 0 bases at J, with 11 bases between the two ends. Germline V gene sequence: CDR1 LNHNV, CDR2 YYDKDF (reference sequence). The CDR3 runs to 17 residues. DNA for the CDR3: TGTGCCACCAGCAGATTCTACCGTAGCTCTGGGGCCAACGTCCTGACTTTC. Translating gives CATSRFYRSSGANVLTF.

The chain couples TRBV6-1 to TRBJ1-3, with D unresolved. The ends were cut back, 3 bases at V and 3 bases at J, with 15 bases in the middle. The CDR3 consists of 16 residues. CDR1 is MNHNS, CDR2 SASEGT, per germline. The CDR3: CASSEWRLSGGNTIYF. The CDR3, as DNA: TGTGCCAGCAGTGAGTGGCGACTGTCGGGTGGAAACACCATATATTTT.

This chain links TRBV5-1 with TRBJ2-1; TRBD1 agrees at 8 bases. J gave up 10 bases and V 0 bases, and 3 bases lay outside the gene matches. The germline CDR1 and CDR2 sequences are SGHRS and YFSETQ. The CDR3 contains 13 residues. The CDR3 is CASSLGQGREQFF. The CDR3 DNA reads as TGCGCCAGCAGCTTGGGACAGGGGAGGGAGCAGTTCTTC.

The J gene is TRBJ2-7, the V gene TRBV6-1; 12 bases map to TRBD1. Germline CDR1 reads MNHNS; CDR2 reads SASEGT. The CDR3 length is 14 residues. J lost 1 base, V lost 8 bases, and 3 bases had no gene match. The chain's CDR3 is CASGDRGQSYEQYF. DNA for the CDR3: TGTGCCAGCGGGGACAGGGGGCAATCCTACGAGCAGTACTTC.